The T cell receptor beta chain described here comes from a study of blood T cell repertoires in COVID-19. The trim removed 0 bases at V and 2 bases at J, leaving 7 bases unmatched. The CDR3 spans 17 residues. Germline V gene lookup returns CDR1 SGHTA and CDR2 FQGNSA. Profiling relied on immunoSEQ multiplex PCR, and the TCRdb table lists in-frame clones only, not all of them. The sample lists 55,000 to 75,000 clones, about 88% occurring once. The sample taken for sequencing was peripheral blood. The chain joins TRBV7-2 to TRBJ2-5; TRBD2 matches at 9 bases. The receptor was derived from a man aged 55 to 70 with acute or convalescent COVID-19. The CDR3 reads CASSLALKAGGQETQYF. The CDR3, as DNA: TGTGCCAGCAGCTTAGCGCTAAAAGCGGGGGGACAAGAGACCCAGTACTTC.